This entry features one T cell receptor (beta chain) sequence. Its antigen is undetermined. The data belong to a study of OX40 agonist ivuxolimab in advanced cancers. Study at large: From about 23 to 85 years was the age range, with a mean of about 54 years, and 65% to 90% were male. General observations from the study: Compared with others, partial responders at 0.1-3.0 mg/kg displayed clonal expansion among the lowest. Expanded clones tended on average to be more numerous among CD8+ T cells than CD4+.

Data came from immunoSEQ multiplex PCR; TCRdb stores just in-frame clones and leaves some out. The sample carries about 29,000 clones, approximately 91% recorded once. Between the trimmed V and J ends, which lost 4 bases and 1 base, there was a span of 14 bases. CDR3 length equals 16 residues. Germline V gene lookup returns CDR1 SNHLY and CDR2 FYNNEI. Here the sequenced sample was CD4+ or CD8+ T cells sorted from blood, taken in a trial of the OX40 agonist ivuxolimab. V is TRBV2 and J is TRBJ1-5; the D is unclear. This clonotype was obtained from an adult with an advanced solid tumor such as melanoma, head and neck, liver or kidney cancer. The CDR3 sequence: CASSGGIGGSNQPQHF. Here the CDR3 DNA reads TGTGCCAGCAGTGGGGGAATAGGTGGGAGCAATCAGCCCCAGCATTTT.